The 26 T cell receptor beta chains below all came from one sample that was sequenced in a study of technical replicates of blood from a handful of donors. The protocol was immunoSEQ multiplex PCR, while the TCRdb copy is restricted to in-frame clones and leaves out a portion. The sample holds tens of thousands of clones, approximately 90% seen once. Sample: T cells isolated from PBMCs. These receptors were taken from a human donor in good health.

The rearrangement links TRBV11-1 to TRBJ2-1; 7 bases map to TRBD1. The CDR3 has 13 residues. CDR1 is SGHAT and CDR2 is FQDESV in the germline V gene (reference sequence). Trimming removed 4 bases from V and 9 bases from J; junction bases left unmatched: 6. DNA for the CDR3: TGTGCCAGCAGCTACAGGGGTGGGAGTGAGCAGTTCTTC. Translation gives CASSYRGGSEQFF.

The CDR3 sequence: CSVRPGLAVDEQFF. DNA for the CDR3: TGCAGCGTACGACCCGGCCTAGCTGTCGATGAGCAGTTCTTC. This chain connects TRBV29-1 to TRBJ2-1; weak D call: TRBD2 (5 bases). The V end was cut by 6 bases, the J end by 8 bases, with 20 bases between. From germline, CDR1 is SQVTM and CDR2 ANQGSEA. CDR3 size: 14 residues.

This chain connects TRBV30 to TRBJ1-5; tentative D call: TRBD1 (6 bases). The germline gives CDR1 GTSNPN, CDR2 SVGIG (reference sequence). The V end was cut by 2 bases, the J end by 4 bases, with 18 bases between. The CDR3 loop spans 16 amino acids. The CDR3 DNA is TGTGCCTGGAGTTCCCCTTCACAGGGTCGGAATCAGCCCCAGCATTTT. It yields the protein CAWSSPSQGRNQPQHF.

The rearrangement joins TRBV5-1 to TRBJ2-6, with a weak D call TRBD1 (5 bases). Deletions cut 0 bases from V and 1 base from J, with 17 bases between. CDR1 and CDR2 (germline): SGHRS, YFSETQ. The length of the CDR3 is 19 residues. The DNA for the CDR3 is TGCGCCAGCAGCTTGGCTATGATTGGCCCAGGGTCTGGGGCCAACGTCCTGACTTTC. As protein: CASSLAMIGPGSGANVLTF.

This clone was observed a single time. The rearrangement uses TRBV9 and TRBJ2-7, with D perhaps matching TRBD1 (6 bases). The CDR3 is made up of 14 amino acids. Germline V lookup: CDR1 SGDLS, CDR2 YYNGEE. V gave up 4 bases and J gave up 3 bases, with 14 bases separating them. The CDR3 bases are TGTGCCAGCAGCCCCTGGACAGATTACTACGAGCAGTACTTC. Its translation is CASSPWTDYYEQYF.

The chain uses TRBV27 and TRBJ2-3, with 11 bases lining up with TRBD2. Germline-derived CDR1 and CDR2 are MNHEY and SMNVEV (reference sequence). This CDR3 has 16 residues. J lost 6 bases, V lost 5 bases, and 10 bases had no gene match. Here the CDR3 DNA reads TGTGCCAGCAGTCCTTCCCCACTAGCGGGGGCGGATACGCAGTATTTT. This encodes CASSPSPLAGADTQYF.

This chain uses TRBV9 with TRBJ2-2; 8 bases are shared with TRBD1. Trimming took 4 bases from V and 1 from J; bases not matched to a gene: 6. The CDR3 length is 16 residues. Germline CDR1 reads SGDLS; CDR2 reads YYNGEE. The CDR3 DNA reads TGTGCCAGCAGCACCACCGGGACAGGGAACACCGGGGAGCTGTTTTTT. This codes for CASSTTGTGNTGELFF.

The genes are TRBV5-1 and TRBJ2-4; 10 bases are shared with TRBD2. The CDR3 loop spans 16 amino acids. Germline lookup yields CDR1 SGHRS and CDR2 YFSETQ. The V segment lost 0 bases and the J segment 6 bases; nucleotides outside the gene matches: 6. The CDR3 region has the DNA TGCGCCAGCAGCTTGGGTCTAGCGGGAGTATTAAACATTCAGTACTTC. Amino acids: CASSLGLAGVLNIQYF.

This chain uses TRBV30 with TRBJ2-5, with 9 positions matching TRBD1. The CDR3 consists of 16 residues. Germline V lookup: CDR1 GTSNPN, CDR2 SVGIG (reference sequence). V lost 3 bases to trimming and J lost 5 bases; unmatched junction nucleotides: 13. The CDR3 loop is CAWSAVGQGSLETQYF. Written as DNA, the CDR3 is TGTGCCTGGAGCGCAGTTGGACAGGGGAGTTTGGAGACCCAGTACTTC.

The V gene is TRBV11-3, the J gene TRBJ2-2; D may be TRBD2 (5 bases). The CDR3 has 15 residues. Per germline, CDR1 SGHNT and CDR2 YENEEA. V was shortened by 1 base and J by 3 bases, with 9 bases between the two germline ends. The CDR3 is CASSLGGRDTGELFF. The CDR3 coding sequence is TGTGCCAGCAGCTTAGGAGGGAGAGACACCGGGGAGCTGTTTTTT.

Here the CDR3 reads CASSVESSPGTEAFF. CDR3 sequence (DNA): TGTGCCAGCAGCGTAGAATCGTCACCCGGCACTGAAGCTTTCTTT. The chain recombines TRBV9 with TRBJ1-1; D ambiguous. Germline V gives CDR1 SGDLS, CDR2 YYNGEE. The CDR3 length is 15 residues. Trimming cost V 0 bases and J 4 bases, with 13 bases left between them.

The chain combines TRBV19 with TRBJ2-7; 7 bases align to TRBD1. J was trimmed by 0 bases and V by 5 bases; bases with no gene match: 4. CDR1 and CDR2 from the germline V gene are LNHDA and SQIVND (reference sequence). CDR3 length equals 14 residues. CDR3 bases: TGTGCCAGTAGTTATCCAGGGGGCTCCTACGAGCAGTACTTC. Translating gives CASSYPGGSYEQYF.

This chain connects TRBV10-1 to TRBJ2-7; D is unresolved. Germline V gene sequence: CDR1 WNHNN, CDR2 SYGVQD (reference sequence). The CDR3 runs to 13 residues. Trimming shortened V by 5 bases and J by 0 bases, and 8 bases separated the two germline ends. CDR3 bases: TGCGCCAGCAGTCGAGAGATCTCCTACGAGCAGTACTTC. Translation gives CASSREISYEQYF.

The chain couples TRBV7-3 to TRBJ2-2; D may be TRBD2 (6 bases). Germline CDR1 SGHTA, CDR2 FQGTGA. The CDR3 is made up of 17 amino acids. Trimming shortened V by 5 bases and J by 4 bases, and 20 bases separated the two germline ends. Written as DNA, the CDR3 is TGTGCCAGCAGCCGTGGGACTCAACAGGAATTCACCGGGGAGCTGTTTTTT. It specifies CASSRGTQQEFTGELFF. The full variable domain, in which reference TRBV7-3 and TRBJ2-2 provide the parts outside the CDR3, is GAGVSQTPSNKVTEKGKYVELRCDPISGHTALYWYRQSLGQGPEFLIYFQGTGAADDSGLPNDRFFAVRPEGSVSTLKIQRTERGDSAVYLCASSRGTQQEFTGELFFGEGSRLTVL.

The V and J genes are TRBV7-6 and TRBJ2-2, with 11 bases aligning to TRBD1. The CDR3 is made up of 16 amino acids. The V and J ends lost 4 bases and 2 bases, in that order; junction bases with no gene match: 3. Germline loops: CDR1 SGHVS, CDR2 FNYEAQ. CDR3 bases: TGTGCCAGCAGCTGGGGACAGGGGGTTAACACCGGGGAGCTGTTTTTT. Translated: CASSWGQGVNTGELFF. The full variable domain, its missing parts supplied by reference TRBV7-6 and TRBJ2-2, is GAGVSQSPRYKVTKRGQDVALRCDPISGHVSLYWYRQALGQGPEFLTYFNYEAQQDKSGLPNDRFSAERPEGSISTLTIQRTEQRDSAMYRCASSWGQGVNTGELFFGEGSRLTVL.

The chain uses TRBV6-5 and TRBJ1-4, with 9 bases fitting TRBD1. Losses at the gene ends were 5 bases for V and 8 bases for J; bases not matched to a gene: 3. The germline V gene encodes CDR1 MNHEY and CDR2 SVGAGI. This CDR3 region has 13 residues. The CDR3 DNA follows: TGTGCCAGCAGTGACAGGGGGAGAGAAAAACTGTTTTTT. It encodes CASSDRGREKLFF.

The chain joins TRBV5-1 to TRBJ1-2; 10 bases fit TRBD1. The CDR3 runs to 14 residues. V trimming: 0 bases; J trimming: 8 bases; junction bases outside the gene matches: 4. Germline CDR1 reads SGHRS; CDR2 reads YFSETQ. For the CDR3, the DNA is TGCGCCAGCAGCTTGGATAGGGACAGGGGCGGCTACACCTTC. Translation gives CASSLDRDRGGYTF. Filled out from reference TRBV5-1 and TRBJ1-2, the complete variable domain reads KAGVTQTPRYLIKTRGQQVTLSCSPISGHRSVSWYQQTPGQGLQFLFEYFSETQRNKGNFPGRFSGRQFSNSRSEMNVSTLELGDSALYLCASSLDRDRGGYTFGSGTRLTVV.

Turning to this clone: Other DNA sequences in the sample encode the same CDR3. The chain employs TRBV29-1 and TRBJ2-7, with D maybe TRBD2 (6 bases). The CDR3 covers 12 residues. Germline loops: CDR1 SQVTM, CDR2 ANQGSEA. V dropped 6 bases and J dropped 2 bases, with 11 bases sitting between them. CDR3 in DNA: TGCAGCGTCGAGGAGGGAGCCTACGAGCAGTACTTC. This translates into CSVEEGAYEQYF.

The gene calls are TRBV6-6 and TRBJ2-7; possibly TRBD1 for D (6 bases). CDR1 is MNHNY, CDR2 SVGAGI, per germline (reference sequence). The CDR3 runs 11 residues. Deletions cut 7 bases from V and 6 bases from J, with 10 bases between. CDR3 amino acids: CASTQGLEQYF. The CDR3 bases are TGTGCCAGCACTCAGGGGCTCGAGCAGTACTTC.

The CDR3 region has the DNA TGTGCCAGCAGTGAACAGAGAGCCTCCTACAATGAGCAGTTCTTC. The encoded protein is CASSEQRASYNEQFF. The chain is built from TRBV6-4 and TRBJ2-1; D is uncertain. Trimming took 3 bases from V and 0 from J, leaving 9 bases between them. The germline V gene encodes CDR1 MRHNA and CDR2 SNTAGT. The CDR3 contains 15 residues.

Only one count was recorded for this clone. The chain joins TRBV5-1 to TRBJ2-3; a weak D match, TRBD1 (6 bases). Between the trimmed V and J ends, which lost 4 bases and 6 bases, there was a span of 15 bases. CDR1 is SGHRS, CDR2 YFSETQ, per germline. The CDR3 has 14 amino acids. The CDR3 sequence is CASSPGQPRDTQYF. The CDR3 DNA reads TGCGCCAGCAGCCCAGGACAGCCTCGGGATACGCAGTATTTT.

This chain uses TRBV7-8 with TRBJ2-1; 11 bases map to TRBD1. This CDR3 has 13 residues. V lost 8 bases, J lost 5 bases, and 2 bases stayed unmatched. Looked up from germline, CDR1 is SGHVS and CDR2 is FQNEAQ. The CDR3 nucleotides read TGTGCCAGCCGGGACAGGGGGGACAATGAGCAGTTCTTC. Its protein is CASRDRGDNEQFF.

The chain joins TRBV19 to TRBJ2-7; 10 bases are shared with TRBD2. Germline V CDR1 and CDR2: LNHDA, SQIVND (reference sequence). With V trimmed by 7 bases and J by 0 bases, 6 bases remained unmatched. The CDR3 has 15 residues. The CDR3 nucleotides are TGTGCCAGTAAGAACCTAGCGGGGGACTCCTACGAGCAGTACTTC. This sequence encodes CASKNLAGDSYEQYF. The full variable domain, its missing parts supplied by reference TRBV19 and TRBJ2-7, is DGGITQSPKYLFRKEGQNVTLSCEQNLNHDAMYWYRQDPGQGLRLIYYSQIVNDFQKGDIAEGYSVSREKKESFPLTVTSAQKNPTAFYLCASKNLAGDSYEQYFGPGTRLTVT.

DNA for the CDR3: TGCAGCGCCCCGACAGGTGCCATGTGGGGCTACACCTTC. It translates to CSAPTGAMWGYTF. The chain links TRBV29-1 to TRBJ1-2; D is possibly TRBD1 (6 bases). V was cut by 7 bases and J by 8 bases, with 20 bases left in between. Germline-derived CDR1 and CDR2 are SQVTM and ANQGSEA. CDR3 length equals 13 residues.

The CDR3 DNA follows: TGTGCCAGCAGTTTCGCAGAAACCTACGAGCAGTACTTC. This codes for CASSFAETYEQYF. The chain is built from TRBV27 and TRBJ2-7; D not certain. Germline values: CDR1 MNHEY, CDR2 SMNVEV (reference sequence). This CDR3 is built from 13 residues. The V gene lost 3 bases and the J gene lost 2 bases, with 8 bases spanning the gap.

J is TRBJ2-3 and V is TRBV13; a weak D match, TRBD2 (6 bases). V was cut by 0 bases and J by 4 bases, with 14 bases left in between. This CDR3 comprises 16 residues. Germline CDR1 PRHDT, CDR2 FYEKMQ (reference sequence). The CDR3 DNA reads TGTGCCAGCAGCTTAGGCGGGGTAGCGGCTTCAGATACGCAGTATTTT. This codes for CASSLGGVAASDTQYF.